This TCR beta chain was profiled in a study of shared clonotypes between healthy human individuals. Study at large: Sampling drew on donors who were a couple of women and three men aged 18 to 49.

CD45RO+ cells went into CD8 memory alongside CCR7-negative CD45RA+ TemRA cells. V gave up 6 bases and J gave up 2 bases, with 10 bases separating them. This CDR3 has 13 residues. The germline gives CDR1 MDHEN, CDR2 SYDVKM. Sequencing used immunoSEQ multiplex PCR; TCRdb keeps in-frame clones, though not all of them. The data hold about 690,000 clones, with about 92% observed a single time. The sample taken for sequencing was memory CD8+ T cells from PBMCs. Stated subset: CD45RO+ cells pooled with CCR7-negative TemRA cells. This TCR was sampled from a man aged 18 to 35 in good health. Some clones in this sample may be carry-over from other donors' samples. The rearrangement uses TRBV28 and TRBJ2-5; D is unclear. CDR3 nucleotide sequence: TGTGCCAGCAGCACCCTTCAACAAGAGACCCAGTACTTC. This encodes CASSTLQQETQYF.